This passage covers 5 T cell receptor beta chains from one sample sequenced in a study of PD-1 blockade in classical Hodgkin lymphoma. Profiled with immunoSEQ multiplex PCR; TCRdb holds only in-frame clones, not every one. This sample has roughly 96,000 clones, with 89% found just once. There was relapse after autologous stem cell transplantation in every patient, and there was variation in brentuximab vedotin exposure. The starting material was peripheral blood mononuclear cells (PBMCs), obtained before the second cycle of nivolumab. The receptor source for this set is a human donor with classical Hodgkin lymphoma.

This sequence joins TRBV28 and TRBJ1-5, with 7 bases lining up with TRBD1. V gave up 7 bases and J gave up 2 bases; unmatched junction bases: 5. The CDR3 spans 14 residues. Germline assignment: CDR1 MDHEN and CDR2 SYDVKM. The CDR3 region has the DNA TGTGCCAGCACCGACAGGGTCGGCAATCAGCCCCAGCATTTT. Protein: CASTDRVGNQPQHF. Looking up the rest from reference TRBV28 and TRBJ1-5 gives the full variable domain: DVKVTQSSRYLVKRTGEKVFLECVQDMDHENMFWYRQDPGLGLRLIYFSYDVKMKEKGDIPEGYSVSREKKERFSLILESASTNQTSMYLCASTDRVGNQPQHFGDGTRLSIL.

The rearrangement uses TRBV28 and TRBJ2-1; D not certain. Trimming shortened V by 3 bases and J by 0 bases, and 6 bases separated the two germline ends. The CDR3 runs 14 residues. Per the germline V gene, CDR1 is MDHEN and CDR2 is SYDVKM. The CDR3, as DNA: TGTGCCAGCAGTTTGTATGGCTCCTACAATGAGCAGTTCTTC. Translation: CASSLYGSYNEQFF. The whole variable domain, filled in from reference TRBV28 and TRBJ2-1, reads DVKVTQSSRYLVKRTGEKVFLECVQDMDHENMFWYRQDPGLGLRLIYFSYDVKMKEKGDIPEGYSVSREKKERFSLILESASTNQTSMYLCASSLYGSYNEQFFGPGTRLTVL.

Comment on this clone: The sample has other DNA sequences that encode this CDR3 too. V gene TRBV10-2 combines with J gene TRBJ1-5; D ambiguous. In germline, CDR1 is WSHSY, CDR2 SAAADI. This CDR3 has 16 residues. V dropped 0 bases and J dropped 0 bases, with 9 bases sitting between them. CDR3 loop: CASSESPGNSNQPQHF. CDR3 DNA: TGCGCCAGCAGTGAGTCTCCGGGAAATAGCAATCAGCCCCAGCATTTT.

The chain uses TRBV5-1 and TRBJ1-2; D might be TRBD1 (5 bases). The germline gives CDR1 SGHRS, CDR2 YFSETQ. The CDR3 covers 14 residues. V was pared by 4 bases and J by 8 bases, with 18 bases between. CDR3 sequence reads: CASSETAFSSGYTF. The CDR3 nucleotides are TGCGCCAGCAGCGAGACAGCTTTCAGCTCCGGCTACACCTTC.

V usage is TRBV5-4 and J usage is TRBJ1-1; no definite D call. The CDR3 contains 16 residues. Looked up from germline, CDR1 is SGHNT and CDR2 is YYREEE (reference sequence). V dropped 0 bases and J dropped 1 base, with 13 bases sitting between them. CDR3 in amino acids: CASSLDSGRQNTEAFF. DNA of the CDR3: TGTGCCAGCAGCTTGGACAGCGGGAGGCAGAACACTGAAGCTTTCTTT.